Sequencing of this T cell receptor beta chain was carried out in a study of cytomegalovirus exposure and HLA in healthy donors. It was with 60 Vbeta and 13 Jbeta primers that the PCR ran. TCRdb's table, derived via immunoSEQ multiplex PCR, lists solely in-frame clones and lacks some. The sample consists of 250,000 or so clones, about nine tenths of them appearing once. The CDR3 spans 15 residues. V was pared by 3 bases and J by 0 bases, with 9 bases between. Germline CDR1 and CDR2: WSHSY and SAAADI. The genes are TRBV10-2 and TRBJ1-5, with D maybe TRBD1 (6 bases). The material sequenced was PBMCs. The receptor's source is a girl aged 2-10 years in good health and CMV-seronegative. CDR3 amino acids: CASSEGTPSNQPQHF. CDR3 bases: TGCGCCAGCAGTGAAGGGACACCTAGCAATCAGCCCCAGCATTTT.